A selection of T cell receptor beta chains follows, all from one sample in a study of blood T cell repertoires in COVID-19. Data came from immunoSEQ multiplex PCR; TCRdb stores just in-frame clones and leaves some out. The sample contains about 200,000 clones, approximately 84% of which appear only once. The material sequenced was peripheral blood. These receptors were collected from a human donor with acute or convalescent COVID-19. The donor label of this sample is uncertain. Both conserved end residues are part of each CDR3. A D gene is named only where the DNA matches it firmly. Clone size is not always given. Where it is, it says once, few, many or a class for expanded clones.

D gene	V gene	clone size	J gene	CDR3 DNA	CDR3 protein
.	TRBV18	.	TRBJ1-2	TGTGCCAGCTCACCCCGTGGAGGGAATAGCGATGGCTACACCTTC	CASSPRGGNSDGYTF
TRBD2	TRBV7-2	.	TRBJ2-3	TGTGCCAGCAGCTTAGCGGGGACTAGCGGGAGAACAGATACGCAGTATTTT	CASSLAGTSGRTDTQYF
TRBD1	TRBV25-1	few	TRBJ1-4	TGTGCCAGCAGTGAGCCGACAGGGCGGGGTGAAAAACTGTTTTTT	CASSEPTGRGEKLFF
TRBD2	TRBV5-4	.	TRBJ2-7	TGTGCCAGCAGCTTGGGAGGAGGGACTAGCGGGAGTAAGGAGCAGTACTTC	CASSLGGGTSGSKEQYF
TRBD1	TRBV7-9	once	TRBJ2-1	TGTGCCAGCAGCTTATTACCGGGACAGGGGTCCGACAATGAGCAGTTCTTC	CASSLLPGQGSDNEQFF
TRBD2	TRBV6-1	.	TRBJ2-7	TGTGCCAGCAGTGAACGGGGGGACGGCTCCTACGAGCAGTACTTC	CASSERGDGSYEQYF
TRBD1	TRBV20-1	.	TRBJ2-3	TGCAGTGCTAGTCCGTCGGGGACAGAAGGCACAGATACGCAGTATTTT	CSASPSGTEGTDTQYF
TRBD1	TRBV7-9	.	TRBJ2-7	TGTGCCAGCAGCCCCGGACAGGGTCCCTTTCAGCAGTACTTC	CASSPGQGPFQQYF
TRBD1	TRBV5-1	.	TRBJ1-6	TGCGCCAGCAGCGCCGGGACAGGGGGTAATTCACCCCTCCACTTT	CASSAGTGGNSPLHF
TRBD2	TRBV9	.	TRBJ2-7	TGTGCCAGCAGCGTAGGGTCAGGGACTAGCGGGAGAGACGAGCAGTACTTC	CASSVGSGTSGRDEQYF
.	TRBV6-2/TRBV6-3	.	TRBJ2-5	TGTGCCAGCAGTTTTAGGGGGTCAGAGACCCAGTACTTC	CASSFRGSETQYF
.	TRBV27	.	TRBJ2-7	TGTGCCAGCAGTTTTAGGGGCCCATACGAGCAGTACTTC	CASSFRGPYEQYF
.	TRBV28	.	TRBJ1-2	TGTGCCAGCAGTCCCCCCCGTAACTATGGCTACACCTTC	CASSPPRNYGYTF
TRBD2	TRBV24-1	.	TRBJ2-3	TGTGCCACCAGTGACCCGGGGCTAGCGGGGGGTGGAACGCAGTATTTT	CATSDPGLAGGGTQYF
.	TRBV6-4	.	TRBJ1-1	TGTGCCACCAAGGTAGAGGATAGCACGAACACTGAAGCTTTCTTT	CATKVEDSTNTEAFF
.	TRBV19	.	TRBJ2-7	TGTGCCAGTAGCAAGAGGAGGCAATACTCCTACGAGCAGTACTTC	CASSKRRQYSYEQYF
.	TRBV28	.	TRBJ1-2	TGTGCCAGCAGGGCGGGGGCTGGCTACACCTTC	CASRAGAGYTF
.	TRBV27	.	TRBJ1-5	TGTGCCAGCAGTTTTCGGGGAGGGTTTCAGCCCCAGCATTTT	CASSFRGGFQPQHF
TRBD1	TRBV5-1	.	TRBJ2-7	TGCGCCAGCGCACAGACAGGGGATTGGGACGAGCAGTACTTC	CASAQTGDWDEQYF
.	TRBV6-1	.	TRBJ1-2	TGTGCCAGCAGTGAAGACCGGGGGGCGTCACACTATGGCTACACCTTC	CASSEDRGASHYGYTF